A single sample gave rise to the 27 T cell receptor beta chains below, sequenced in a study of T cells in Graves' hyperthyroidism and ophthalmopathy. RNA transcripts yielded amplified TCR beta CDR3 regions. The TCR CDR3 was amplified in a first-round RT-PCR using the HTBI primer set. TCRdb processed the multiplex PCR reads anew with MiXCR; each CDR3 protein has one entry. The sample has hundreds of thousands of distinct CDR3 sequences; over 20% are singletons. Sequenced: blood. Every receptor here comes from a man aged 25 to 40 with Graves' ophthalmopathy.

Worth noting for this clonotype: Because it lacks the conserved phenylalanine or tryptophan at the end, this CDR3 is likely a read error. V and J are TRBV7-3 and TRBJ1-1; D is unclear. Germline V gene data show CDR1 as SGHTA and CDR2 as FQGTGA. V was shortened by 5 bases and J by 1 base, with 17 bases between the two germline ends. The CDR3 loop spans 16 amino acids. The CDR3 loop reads CASSPDGVLGNTEAFI. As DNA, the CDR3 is TGTGCCAGCAGCCCGGACGGGGTCCTCGGGAACACTGAAGCTTTCATT.

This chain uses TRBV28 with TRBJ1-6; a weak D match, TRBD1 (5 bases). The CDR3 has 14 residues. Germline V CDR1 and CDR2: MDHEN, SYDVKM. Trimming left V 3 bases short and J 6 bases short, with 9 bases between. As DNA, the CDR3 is TGTGCCAGCAGTTTTATGGGGGTTAATTCACCCCTCCACTTT. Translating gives CASSFMGVNSPLHF.

The CDR3 sequence is CASSSYETSGRARANNEQFF. The CDR3 DNA follows: TGTGCCAGCAGCTCCTACGAGACTAGCGGGAGGGCCCGGGCAAACAATGAGCAGTTCTTC. This chain joins TRBV5-6 and TRBJ2-1, with TRBD2 identical over 14 bases. V was pared by 3 bases and J by 5 bases, with 16 bases of the junction left unmatched. CDR1 and CDR2 from the germline V gene are SGHDT and YYEEEE. The CDR3 contains 20 residues.

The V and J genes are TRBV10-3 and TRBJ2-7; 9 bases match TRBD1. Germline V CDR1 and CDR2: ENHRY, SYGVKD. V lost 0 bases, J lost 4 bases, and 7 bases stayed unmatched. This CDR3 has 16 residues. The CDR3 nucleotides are TGTGCCATCAGTGAGTCCACGACAGGGGGTCTGTACGAGCAGTACTTC. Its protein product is CAISESTTGGLYEQYF.

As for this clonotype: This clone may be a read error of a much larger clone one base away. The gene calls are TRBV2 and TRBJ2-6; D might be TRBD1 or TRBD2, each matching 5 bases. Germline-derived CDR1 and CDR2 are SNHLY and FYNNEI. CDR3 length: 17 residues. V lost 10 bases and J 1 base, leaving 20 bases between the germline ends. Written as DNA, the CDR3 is TGTGCCAACATGTTTCAGGGAAGACTATCTGGGGCCAACGTCCTGACTTTC. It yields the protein CANMFQGRLSGANVLTF.

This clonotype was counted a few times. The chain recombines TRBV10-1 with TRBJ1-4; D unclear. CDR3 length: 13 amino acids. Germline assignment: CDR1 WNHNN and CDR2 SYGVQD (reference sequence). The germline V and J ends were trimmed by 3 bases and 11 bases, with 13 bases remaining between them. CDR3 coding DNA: TGCGCCAGCAGTGAATCGAGTAGAGGGAAACTGTTTTTT. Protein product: CASSESSRGKLFF.

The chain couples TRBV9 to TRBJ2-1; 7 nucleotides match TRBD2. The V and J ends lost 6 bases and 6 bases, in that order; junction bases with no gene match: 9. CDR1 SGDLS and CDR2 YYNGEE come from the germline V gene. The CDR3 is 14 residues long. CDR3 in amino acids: CASNRGGLSNEQFF. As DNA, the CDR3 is TGTGCCAGCAATCGGGGAGGGCTTTCCAATGAGCAGTTCTTC.

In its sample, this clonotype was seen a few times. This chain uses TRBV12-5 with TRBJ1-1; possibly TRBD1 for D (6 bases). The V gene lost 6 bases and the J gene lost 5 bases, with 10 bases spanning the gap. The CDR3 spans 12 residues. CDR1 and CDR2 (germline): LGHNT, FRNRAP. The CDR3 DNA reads TGTGCTAGTGGCCGAACAGGGACTGAAGCTTTCTTT. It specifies CASGRTGTEAFF.

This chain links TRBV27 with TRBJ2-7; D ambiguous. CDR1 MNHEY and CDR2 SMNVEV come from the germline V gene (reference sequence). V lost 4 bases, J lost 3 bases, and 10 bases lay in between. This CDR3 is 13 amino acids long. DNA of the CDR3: TGTGCCAGCAGTTCCCTCCCCGGCTACGAGCAGTACTTC. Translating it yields CASSSLPGYEQYF.

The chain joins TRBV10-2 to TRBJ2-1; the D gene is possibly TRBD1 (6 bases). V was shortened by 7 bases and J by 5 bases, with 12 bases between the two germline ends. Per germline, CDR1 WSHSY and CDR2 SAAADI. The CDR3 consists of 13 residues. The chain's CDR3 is CASTGTINNEQFF. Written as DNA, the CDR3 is TGCGCCAGCACAGGGACAATTAACAATGAGCAGTTCTTC.

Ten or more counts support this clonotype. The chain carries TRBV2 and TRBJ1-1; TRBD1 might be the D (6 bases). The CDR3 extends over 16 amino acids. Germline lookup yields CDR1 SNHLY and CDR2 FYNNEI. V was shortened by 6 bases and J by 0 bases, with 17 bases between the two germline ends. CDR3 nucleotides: TGTGCCAGCAGAACGCCTTTGACAGGCATGAACACTGAAGCTTTCTTT. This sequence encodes CASRTPLTGMNTEAFF.

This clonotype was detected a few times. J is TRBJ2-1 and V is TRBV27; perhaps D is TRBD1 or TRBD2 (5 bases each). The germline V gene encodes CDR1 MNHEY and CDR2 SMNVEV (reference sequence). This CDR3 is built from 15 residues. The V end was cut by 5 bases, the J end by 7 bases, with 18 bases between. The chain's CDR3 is CASSPSRDVRNEQFF. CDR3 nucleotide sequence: TGTGCCAGCAGTCCCAGCCGGGACGTCCGGAATGAGCAGTTCTTC.

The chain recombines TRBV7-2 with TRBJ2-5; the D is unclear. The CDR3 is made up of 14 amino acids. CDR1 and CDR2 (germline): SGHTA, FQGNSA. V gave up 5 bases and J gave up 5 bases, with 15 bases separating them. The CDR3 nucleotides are TGTGCCAGCAGCGGGCACCGGATGGGCGAGACCCAGTACTTC. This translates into CASSGHRMGETQYF.

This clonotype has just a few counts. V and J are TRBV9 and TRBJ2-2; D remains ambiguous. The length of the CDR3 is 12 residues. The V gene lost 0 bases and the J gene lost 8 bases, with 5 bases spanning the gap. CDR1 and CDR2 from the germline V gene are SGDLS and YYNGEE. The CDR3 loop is CASSVGYGELFF. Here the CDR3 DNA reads TGTGCCAGCAGCGTAGGCTATGGGGAGCTGTTTTTT.

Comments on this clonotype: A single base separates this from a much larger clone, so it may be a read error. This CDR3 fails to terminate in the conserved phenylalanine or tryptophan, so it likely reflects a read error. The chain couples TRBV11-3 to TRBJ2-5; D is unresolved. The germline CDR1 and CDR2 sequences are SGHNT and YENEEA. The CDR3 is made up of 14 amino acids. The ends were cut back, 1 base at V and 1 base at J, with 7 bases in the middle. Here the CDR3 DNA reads TGTGCCAGCAGCTTAGGAAGTAGCCAAGAGACCCAGTACCTC. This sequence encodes CASSLGSSQETQYL.

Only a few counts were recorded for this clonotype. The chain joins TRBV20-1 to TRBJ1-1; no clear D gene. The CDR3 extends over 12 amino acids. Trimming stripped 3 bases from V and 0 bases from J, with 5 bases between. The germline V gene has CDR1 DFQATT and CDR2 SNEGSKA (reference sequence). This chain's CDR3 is CSAREVNTEAFF. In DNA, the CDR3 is TGCAGTGCTAGGGAGGTGAACACTGAAGCTTTCTTT.

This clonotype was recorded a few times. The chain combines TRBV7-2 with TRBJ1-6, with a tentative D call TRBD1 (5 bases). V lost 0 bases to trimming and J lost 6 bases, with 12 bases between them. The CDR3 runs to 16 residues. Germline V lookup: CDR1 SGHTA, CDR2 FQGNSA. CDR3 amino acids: CASSLASQGANSPLHF. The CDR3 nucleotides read TGTGCCAGCAGCTTAGCATCTCAGGGAGCTAATTCACCCCTCCACTTT.

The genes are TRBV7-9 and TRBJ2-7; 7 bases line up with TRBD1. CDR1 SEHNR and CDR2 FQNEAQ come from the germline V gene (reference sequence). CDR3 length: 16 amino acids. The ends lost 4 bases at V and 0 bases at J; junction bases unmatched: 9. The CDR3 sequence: CASSSSGRGSSYEQYF. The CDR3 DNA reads TGTGCCAGCAGCTCATCAGGCAGGGGGAGCTCCTACGAGCAGTACTTC.

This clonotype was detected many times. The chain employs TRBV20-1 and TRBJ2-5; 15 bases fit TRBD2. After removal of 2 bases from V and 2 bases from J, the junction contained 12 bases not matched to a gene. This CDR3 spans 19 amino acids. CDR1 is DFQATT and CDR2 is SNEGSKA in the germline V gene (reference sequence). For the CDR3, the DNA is TGCAGTGCTAGACCGAGACCCGGGACTAGCGGGAGGTGGCAAGAGACCCAGTACTTC. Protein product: CSARPRPGTSGRWQETQYF.

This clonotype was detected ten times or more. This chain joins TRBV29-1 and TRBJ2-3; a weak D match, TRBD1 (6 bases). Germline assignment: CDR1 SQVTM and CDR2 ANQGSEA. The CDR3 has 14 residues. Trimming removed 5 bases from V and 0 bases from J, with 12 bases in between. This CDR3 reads CSVQTGPSTDTQYF. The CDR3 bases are TGCAGCGTTCAGACAGGCCCTAGCACAGATACGCAGTATTTT.

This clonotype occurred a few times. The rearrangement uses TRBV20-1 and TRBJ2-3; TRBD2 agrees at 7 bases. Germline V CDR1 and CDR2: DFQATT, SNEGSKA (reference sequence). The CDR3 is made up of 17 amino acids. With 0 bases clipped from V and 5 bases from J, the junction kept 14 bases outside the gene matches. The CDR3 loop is CSARDFSGSGGRDTQYF. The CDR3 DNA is TGCAGTGCTAGAGATTTCAGCGGGTCGGGGGGTAGAGATACGCAGTATTTT.

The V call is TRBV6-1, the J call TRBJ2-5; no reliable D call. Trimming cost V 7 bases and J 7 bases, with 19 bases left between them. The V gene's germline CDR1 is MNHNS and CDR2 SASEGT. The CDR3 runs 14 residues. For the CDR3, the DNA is TGTGCCAGCATTGGTACGACTGCGCGGATGACCCAGTACTTC. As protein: CASIGTTARMTQYF.

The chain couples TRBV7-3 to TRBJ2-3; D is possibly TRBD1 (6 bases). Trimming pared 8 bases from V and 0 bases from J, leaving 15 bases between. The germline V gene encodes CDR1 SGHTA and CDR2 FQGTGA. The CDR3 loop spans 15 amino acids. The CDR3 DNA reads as TGTGCCAGCTCAAAGGGGGAACTCAGCACAGATACGCAGTATTTT. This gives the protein CASSKGELSTDTQYF. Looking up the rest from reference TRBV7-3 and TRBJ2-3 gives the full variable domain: GAGVSQTPSNKVTEKGKYVELRCDPISGHTALYWYRQSLGQGPEFLIYFQGTGAADDSGLPNDRFFAVRPEGSVSTLKIQRTERGDSAVYLCASSKGELSTDTQYFGPGTRLTVL.

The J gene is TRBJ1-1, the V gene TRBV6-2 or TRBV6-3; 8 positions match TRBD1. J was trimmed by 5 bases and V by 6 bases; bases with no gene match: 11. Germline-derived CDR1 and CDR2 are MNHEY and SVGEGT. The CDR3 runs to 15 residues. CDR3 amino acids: CASSLGSGGRTEAFF. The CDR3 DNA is TGTGCCAGCAGCCTAGGGTCAGGGGGCAGAACTGAAGCTTTCTTT.

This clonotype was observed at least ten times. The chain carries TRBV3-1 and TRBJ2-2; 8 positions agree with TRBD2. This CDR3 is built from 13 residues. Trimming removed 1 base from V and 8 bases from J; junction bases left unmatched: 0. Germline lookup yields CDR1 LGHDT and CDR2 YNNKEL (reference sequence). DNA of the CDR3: TGTGCCAGCAGCCAAGCTAGCGGGGGGGAGCTGTTTTTT. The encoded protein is CASSQASGGELFF.

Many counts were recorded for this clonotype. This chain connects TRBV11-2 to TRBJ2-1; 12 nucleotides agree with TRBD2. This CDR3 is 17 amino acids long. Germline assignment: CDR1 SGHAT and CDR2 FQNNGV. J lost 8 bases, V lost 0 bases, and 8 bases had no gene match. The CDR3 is CASSLDPPGLAGDEQFF. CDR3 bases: TGTGCCAGCAGCTTAGACCCCCCGGGACTAGCGGGCGATGAGCAGTTCTTC.

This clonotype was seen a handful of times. The CDR3 DNA follows: TGTGCCAGCAGTTTTTCGGCAGACAATCCGACGTACGAGCAGTACTTC. It yields the protein CASSFSADNPTYEQYF. V and J are TRBV28 and TRBJ2-7; D call uncertain. The length of the CDR3 is 16 residues. CDR1 MDHEN and CDR2 SYDVKM come from the germline V gene. V was clipped by 3 bases and J by 4 bases, with 19 bases between them. The full variable domain, its missing parts supplied by reference TRBV28 and TRBJ2-7, is DVKVTQSSRYLVKRTGEKVFLECVQDMDHENMFWYRQDPGLGLRLIYFSYDVKMKEKGDIPEGYSVSREKKERFSLILESASTNQTSMYLCASSFSADNPTYEQYFGPGTRLTVT.